These 27 T cell receptor beta chains were all obtained from the same sample, sequenced in a study of shared clonotypes between healthy human individuals. Here immunoSEQ multiplex PCR was the method, and the copy in TCRdb shows in-frame clones only, minus some. The data contain some 1.5 million clones, 95% to 99% of them singletons. Sequencing was carried out using naive CD4+ T cells sorted from blood. Sample subset: CD45RA+ positively selected. Source of these receptors: a man aged 25 to 40 in good health.

For this clone: The junction shows a germline mismatch at one end, possibly a read error. The chain uses TRBV7-9 and TRBJ1-2; TRBD1 aligns across 9 bases. The germline V gene has CDR1 SEHNR and CDR2 FQNEAQ (reference sequence). This CDR3 has 12 amino acids. This chain's CDR3 is CATPPNTGGFTF. CDR3 DNA sequence: TGTGCCACCCCGCCCAATACAGGGGGCTTCACCTTC.

The rearrangement joins TRBV29-1 to TRBJ2-1; D might be TRBD1 (6 bases). V lost 8 bases and J 2 bases, leaving 16 bases between the germline ends. Germline lookup yields CDR1 SQVTM and CDR2 ANQGSEA. The CDR3 is 14 residues long. The CDR3 sequence is CSTQGSFAYNEQFF. For the CDR3, the DNA is TGCAGCACACAGGGTAGTTTTGCCTACAATGAGCAGTTCTTC.

The chain has TRBV7-9 and TRBJ1-2; D gene uncertain. V lost 8 bases to trimming and J lost 1 base, with 11 bases between them. Germline V gene data show CDR1 as SEHNR and CDR2 as FQNEAQ (reference sequence). This CDR3 has 13 residues. DNA of the CDR3: TGTGCCAGCGGGCCAGCCTATAACTATGGCTACACCTTC. Translating gives CASGPAYNYGYTF.

The V call is TRBV5-4, the J call TRBJ2-7, with 8 bases identical to TRBD2. The CDR3 runs 15 residues. The junction had 9 bases not matched to a gene; V was cut back by 2 bases and J by 5 bases. Germline V gene sequence: CDR1 SGHNT, CDR2 YYREEE (reference sequence). This chain's CDR3 is CASSFAAGVTNEQYF. CDR3 nucleotides: TGTGCCAGCAGCTTTGCAGCGGGAGTCACCAACGAGCAGTACTTC.

CDR3 protein: CASSETPGYGYTF. CDR3 DNA: TGCGCCAGCAGTGAGACCCCGGGATATGGCTACACCTTC. The V and J genes are TRBV10-1 and TRBJ1-2, with D unclear. CDR3 length equals 13 residues. V gave up 2 bases and J gave up 5 bases, with 9 bases separating them. CDR1 WNHNN and CDR2 SYGVQD come from the germline V gene (reference sequence).

V usage is TRBV20-1 and J usage is TRBJ1-1; D uncertain. This CDR3 has 11 amino acids. Per germline, CDR1 DFQATT and CDR2 SNEGSKA (reference sequence). The CDR3 protein is CSAQKNTEAFF. The CDR3 DNA follows: TGCAGCGCCCAGAAGAACACTGAAGCTTTCTTT.

CDR3: CASSGGAQPQHF. The CDR3 nucleotides read TGTGCCAGCAGTGGTGGGGCTCAGCCCCAGCATTTT. V gene TRBV25-1 combines with J gene TRBJ1-5, with D possibly matching TRBD1 (5 bases). The CDR3 extends over 12 amino acids. In germline, CDR1 is MGHDK, CDR2 SYGVNS. Trimming shortened V by 4 bases and J by 6 bases, and 7 bases separated the two germline ends. Complete variable domain (other parts from reference TRBV25-1 and TRBJ1-5): EADIYQTPRYLVIGTGKKITLECSQTMGHDKMYWYQQDPGMELHLIHYSYGVNSTEKGDLSSESTVSRIRTEHFPLTLESARPSHTSQYLCASSGGAQPQHFGDGTRLSIL.

The chain links TRBV7-2 to TRBJ1-2; D may be TRBD1 (5 bases). The length of the CDR3 is 16 residues. Germline V gene lookup returns CDR1 SGHTA and CDR2 FQGNSA. The V and J ends lost 1 base and 3 bases respectively, with 15 bases between them. The CDR3 here is CASSLVGVRADYGYTF. The CDR3 DNA reads TGTGCCAGCAGCTTAGTGGGGGTCAGGGCGGACTATGGCTACACCTTC.

The V call is TRBV5-6, the J call TRBJ1-1, with D possibly being TRBD1 (5 bases). Germline V gene data show CDR1 as SGHDT and CDR2 as YYEEEE. The CDR3 totals 19 residues. Trimming took off 4 bases at V and 2 bases at J, with 27 bases between the two ends. CDR3 DNA sequence: TGTGCCAGCAGCCATTATATCGGGAGGGGCGGAATAGAAAACACTGAAGCTTTCTTT. It specifies CASSHYIGRGGIENTEAFF.

V is TRBV14 and J is TRBJ2-7; D is undetermined. The ends were cut back, 0 bases at V and 8 bases at J, with 17 bases in the middle. CDR3 size: 15 residues. Germline V gene data show CDR1 as SGHDN and CDR2 as FVKESK. CDR3 DNA sequence: TGTGCCAGCAGCCAAGATCTCCGGGTTGTTGCGCAGCAGTACTTC. Translated: CASSQDLRVVAQQYF.

The chain combines TRBV5-4 with TRBJ2-5; the D gene is possibly TRBD1 (5 bases). Germline V CDR1 and CDR2: SGHNT, YYREEE (reference sequence). V lost 4 bases, J lost 14 bases, and 21 bases lay in between. The CDR3 runs 13 residues. The CDR3 here is CASSIRQRRSLYF. CDR3 nucleotides: TGTGCCAGCAGCATCAGACAGCGAAGGTCCCTATACTTC.

The genes are TRBV7-6 and TRBJ2-7; 9 bases fit TRBD1. Germline trimming cut 0 bases from V and 2 bases from J; bases unmatched to any gene: 8. The V gene's germline CDR1 is SGHVS and CDR2 FNYEAQ. The CDR3 covers 17 residues. DNA of the CDR3: TGTGCCAGCAGCTTAGCCTCCGGGACAGGGACCACCTACGAGCAGTACTTC. This translates into CASSLASGTGTTYEQYF.

The rearrangement uses TRBV7-9 and TRBJ1-5; 9 bases are a match to TRBD1. The V gene's germline CDR1 is SEHNR and CDR2 FQNEAQ (reference sequence). V lost 5 bases and J lost 4; bases outside the gene matches: 18. CDR3 size: 19 residues. The CDR3, as DNA: TGTGCCAGCAGCCTCACTCCGGGACAGGGAGGTAGTGCGAATCAGCCCCAGCATTTT. Amino acid sequence: CASSLTPGQGGSANQPQHF.

The chain couples TRBV9 to TRBJ2-1; 9 bases map to TRBD1. The CDR3 totals 16 residues. The germline V gene encodes CDR1 SGDLS and CDR2 YYNGEE. V was clipped by 4 bases and J by 3 bases; unmatched bases: 8. DNA for the CDR3: TGTGCCAGCAGCTCACGGGGGGACAGGGACTACAATGAGCAGTTCTTC. Translating it yields CASSSRGDRDYNEQFF.

The chain combines TRBV7-9 with TRBJ2-1; D gene ambiguous. Trimming stripped 5 bases from V and 6 bases from J, with 17 bases between. Per germline, CDR1 SEHNR and CDR2 FQNEAQ (reference sequence). The CDR3 has 15 amino acids. CDR3 sequence (DNA): TGTGCCAGCAGCCCAAGTTTAGGGCCCGGCAATGAGCAGTTCTTC. Residues: CASSPSLGPGNEQFF.

The genes are TRBV9 and TRBJ2-5; D possibly corresponds to TRBD1 (6 bases). Germline loops: CDR1 SGDLS, CDR2 YYNGEE. Deletions cut 4 bases from V and 5 bases from J, with 18 bases between. The CDR3 totals 15 residues. Written as DNA, the CDR3 is TGTGCCAGCAGCTCTGGGGGCCAGGTTGCGGAGACCCAGTACTTC. Its translation: CASSSGGQVAETQYF.

The chain combines TRBV5-6 with TRBJ2-7; tentatively, D is TRBD2 (5 bases). This CDR3 region has 14 residues. Germline V gene sequence: CDR1 SGHDT, CDR2 YYEEEE. V lost 5 bases, J lost 1 base, and 13 bases lay in between. CDR3 in DNA: TGTGCCAGCAGTCTCACGGGGATGTCCTACGAGCAGTACTTC. Protein sequence: CASSLTGMSYEQYF.

CDR3 loop: CASKASGRMDTDTQYF. The CDR3 DNA sequence: TGTGCCAGCAAGGCTAGCGGGAGGATGGACACAGATACGCAGTATTTT. The chain is built from TRBV5-4 and TRBJ2-3, with 11 bases that match TRBD2. Looked up from germline, CDR1 is SGHNT and CDR2 is YYREEE (reference sequence). After removal of 6 bases from V and 2 bases from J, the junction contained 8 bases not matched to a gene. There are 16 residues in the CDR3.

This clone occurred once. V usage is TRBV28 and J usage is TRBJ1-4; D remains ambiguous. V was cut by 5 bases and J by 6 bases, with 19 bases left in between. Germline values: CDR1 MDHEN, CDR2 SYDVKM. The CDR3 has 16 residues. The CDR3 reads CASSPRFVRRYEKLFF. CDR3 DNA sequence: TGTGCCAGCAGTCCCCGGTTTGTCAGGAGATATGAAAAACTGTTTTTT.

This chain connects TRBV6-5 to TRBJ1-5; D uncertain. Trimming removed 5 bases from V and 0 bases from J, with 8 bases in between. Germline CDR1 MNHEY, CDR2 SVGAGI. The CDR3 has 14 residues. For the CDR3, the DNA is TGTGCCAGCAGTGCAGATTTTAGCAATCAGCCCCAGCATTTT. It is translated as CASSADFSNQPQHF.

The chain combines TRBV7-9 with TRBJ2-3; D uncertain. The V end was cut by 7 bases, the J end by 0 bases, with 14 bases between. The germline gives CDR1 SEHNR, CDR2 FQNEAQ (reference sequence). This CDR3 is built from 15 residues. In DNA form, the CDR3 reads TGTGCCAGCACCAAAAGGGCGGTGAGCACAGATACGCAGTATTTT. Protein sequence: CASTKRAVSTDTQYF.

V usage is TRBV19 and J usage is TRBJ2-1; 8 bases fit TRBD1. V lost 6 bases, J lost 3 bases, and 7 bases stayed unmatched. The CDR3 consists of 15 residues. Per the germline V gene, CDR1 is LNHDA and CDR2 is SQIVND (reference sequence). DNA of the CDR3: TGTGCCAGTAGCGACAGGGGCATGTTCTACAATGAGCAGTTCTTC. Translation gives CASSDRGMFYNEQFF.

This chain uses TRBV5-1 with TRBJ2-6; no reliable D call. The CDR3 sequence is 17 residues long. The V gene's germline CDR1 is SGHRS and CDR2 YFSETQ. Trimming took 1 base from V and 0 from J, leaving 11 bases between them. CDR3 DNA sequence: TGCGCCAGCAGCTTGAGGCAGCCACCCTCTGGGGCCAACGTCCTGACTTTC. Amino acids: CASSLRQPPSGANVLTF. Based on the CDR3 plus reference TRBV5-1 and TRBJ2-6, the full variable domain is KAGVTQTPRYLIKTRGQQVTLSCSPISGHRSVSWYQQTPGQGLQFLFEYFSETQRNKGNFPGRFSGRQFSNSRSEMNVSTLELGDSALYLCASSLRQPPSGANVLTFGAGSRLTVL.

CDR3: CASSPTGDQETQYF. The CDR3 region has the DNA TGTGCCAGCAGCCCCACAGGGGACCAAGAGACCCAGTACTTC. V gene TRBV11-2 combines with J gene TRBJ2-5, with 7 positions matching TRBD1. CDR3 length: 14 residues. V gave up 5 bases and J gave up 0 bases; unmatched junction bases: 3. Per germline, CDR1 SGHAT and CDR2 FQNNGV.

This clone is a singleton in its sample. J is TRBJ2-7 and V is TRBV4-3, with D uncertain. The CDR3 covers 14 residues. The germline gives CDR1 LGHNA, CDR2 YSLEER. V lost 2 bases, J lost 3 bases, and 11 bases lay in between. For the CDR3, the DNA is TGCGCCAGCAGCCAAATTTTGTCACACTACGAGCAGTACTTC. Encoded protein: CASSQILSHYEQYF.

The J gene is TRBJ2-7, the V gene TRBV7-3; 10 positions agree with TRBD2. Looked up from germline, CDR1 is SGHTA and CDR2 is FQGTGA. The trim removed 2 bases at V and 4 bases at J, leaving 5 bases unmatched. The CDR3 loop spans 15 amino acids. CDR3 region: CASSLGAGGGYEQYF. CDR3 coding DNA: TGTGCCAGCAGCTTAGGAGCGGGAGGGGGATACGAGCAGTACTTC.

This rearrangement joins TRBV28 to TRBJ1-1, with TRBD1 as a possible D gene (6 bases). There are 14 residues in the CDR3. The V gene's germline CDR1 is MDHEN and CDR2 SYDVKM. V gave up 10 bases and J gave up 6 bases, with 21 bases separating them. The DNA for the CDR3 is TGTGCCACCATACCACCCGGAGGGGGTTCTGAAGCTTTCTTT. Translated, it gives CATIPPGGGSEAFF.